This entry is about one T cell receptor (beta chain). Libraries were prepared by immunoSEQ multiplex PCR; TCRdb keeps only in-frame clonotypes and omits some of them. This sample yields about 210,000 clones, of which 89% are seen a single time; approximately 8.1% belongs to the top ten. The entry originates in a study of blood T cell repertoires in COVID-19. Trimming took off 3 bases at V and 3 bases at J, with 12 bases between the two ends. Germline CDR1 is LNHDA and CDR2 is SQIVND (reference sequence). CDR3 length equals 15 residues. The genes are TRBV19 and TRBJ1-5; D is ambiguous. The sample consisted of PBMCs or T cells enriched from blood (not recorded which). This TCR came from a woman between 18 and 29 years old who had recovered from COVID-19. DNA of the CDR3: TGTGCCAGTAGTATGAGGAGGCAGGCCAATCAGCCCCAGCATTTT. Translation gives CASSMRRQANQPQHF.